A single sample gave rise to the 18 T cell receptor beta chains below, sequenced in a study of post-analysis software for immune sequencing data. Points from the study as a whole: There were a few TRBV segments more frequent in patients than controls, and TRBV5-6, TRBV5-1 and TRBV20-1 were among them.

The authors incorporated unique molecular identifiers into the TCR beta cDNA libraries. TCRdb re-called the PCR reads through MiXCR, storing one row per CDR3 protein. The sample includes about 620,000 distinct CDR3 sequences, roughly 47% of them seen just once. These receptors' antigens are unknown. Material for sequencing was blood. The receptors shown here come from a girl between 10 and 17 years old with multiple sclerosis.

The chain is built from TRBV7-9 and TRBJ2-4, with a weak D call TRBD2 (6 bases). Matching the DNA end better, TRBJ2-7 makes the J call doubtful. The CDR3 extends over 16 amino acids. Germline lookup yields CDR1 SEHNR and CDR2 FQNEAQ (reference sequence). DNA for the CDR3: TGTGCCAGCAGCCCACACCCTCTGCGACTAGACTACGAGCAGTACTTC. It is translated as CASSPHPLRLDYEQYF.

The chain is built from TRBV12-3 or TRBV12-4 and TRBJ2-5; the D is unclear. The J call may be mistaken, given a closer DNA end match to TRBJ2-7. The CDR3 extends over 14 amino acids. CDR3 amino acids: CASSPRTRSYEQYF. As DNA, the CDR3 is TGTGCCAGCAGTCCCCGGACCCGATCCTACGAGCAGTACTTC.

This clonotype was seen only a few times. This chain joins TRBV6-4 and TRBJ2-1; TRBD2 might be the D (6 bases). The CDR3 runs 15 residues. CDR1 and CDR2 from the germline V gene are MRHNA and SNTAGT. Trimming removed 6 bases at V and 4 bases at J, with 16 bases between. This CDR3 reads CASRRDSISYNEQFF. CDR3 sequence (DNA): TGTGCCAGCAGGCGGGACTCGATTAGTTACAATGAGCAGTTCTTC.

The V and J genes are TRBV4-2 and TRBJ1-1; possibly TRBD1 for D (5 bases). CDR1 and CDR2 (germline): LGHNA, YNFKEQ. This CDR3 spans 16 amino acids. Trimming left V 0 bases short and J 1 base short, with 12 bases between. The CDR3 DNA follows: TGTGCCAGCAGCCAAGAGGTCAAGGGGTCGAACACTGAAGCTTTCTTT. Protein product: CASSQEVKGSNTEAFF.

The chain has TRBV5-1 and TRBJ1-4; D is unresolved. The CDR3 loop spans 12 amino acids. The ends were cut back, 1 base at V and 7 bases at J, with 5 bases in the middle. CDR1 is SGHRS and CDR2 is YFSETQ in the germline V gene. The chain's CDR3 is CASSLTTEKLFF. The CDR3 nucleotides read TGCGCCAGCAGCTTGACGACTGAAAAACTGTTTTTT.

The chain is built from TRBV20-1 and TRBJ2-5; TRBD2 matches 14 bases. Per germline, CDR1 DFQATT and CDR2 SNEGSKA (reference sequence). The CDR3 consists of 15 residues. With V trimmed by 6 bases and J by 3 bases, 6 bases remained unmatched. This chain's CDR3 is CSASGLAGAKETQYF. Written as DNA, the CDR3 is TGCAGTGCCTCGGGACTAGCGGGGGCGAAAGAGACCCAGTACTTC.

This clonotype was counted only a few times. This chain joins TRBV12-3 or TRBV12-4 and TRBJ1-1; 7 bases line up with TRBD1. The CDR3 contains 13 residues. The CDR3 sequence: CGIGGIMNTEAFF. CDR3 coding DNA: TGTGGCATAGGGGGCATTATGAACACTGAAGCTTTCTTT.

Concerning this clonotype itself: One end of the junction does not line up with germline, which may come from a read error. The rearrangement links TRBV7-2 to TRBJ2-7; the D is unclear. The CDR3 covers 14 residues. Germline CDR1 reads SGHTA; CDR2 reads FQGNSA. CDR3 protein: CASSPYVITYGQYF. CDR3 sequence (DNA): TGTGCCAGCAGCCCTTACGTAATTACCTACGGGCAGTACTTC.

The CDR3 protein is CASSVAGGTYNEQFF. The CDR3 bases are TGCGCCAGCAGCGTTGCCGGGGGGACCTACAATGAGCAGTTCTTC. The chain recombines TRBV5-1 with TRBJ2-1, with 7 bases identical to TRBD2. The CDR3 runs 15 residues. Losses at the gene ends were 4 bases for V and 2 bases for J; bases not matched to a gene: 6. The germline gives CDR1 SGHRS, CDR2 YFSETQ.

This CDR3 is CARKPPFLFRGNEQYF. CDR3 coding DNA: TGTGCCCGGAAGCCCCCGTTTCTGTTCAGGGGAAACGAGCAGTACTTC. This sequence joins TRBV30 and TRBJ2-7, with D possibly TRBD1 on 6 matching bases. CDR3 length: 16 residues. Germline V lookup: CDR1 GTSNPN, CDR2 SVGIG (reference sequence). Deletions cut 8 bases from V and 5 bases from J, with 28 bases between.

This clonotype was observed a handful of times. A much larger clone differs by one base, so this may be a read error. The chain joins TRBV20-1 to TRBJ2-1; 10 bases are a match to TRBD1. The J call may be faulty, since TRBJ2-7 better matches the DNA end. CDR1 is DFQATT, CDR2 SNEGSKA, per germline (reference sequence). The length of the CDR3 is 15 residues. The CDR3 spells CSARLWDRGNNEQYF. The CDR3 bases are TGCAGTGCCAGACTATGGGACAGGGGAAACAATGAGCAGTACTTC.

The gene calls are TRBV7-9 and TRBJ1-4; tentative D call: TRBD1 (6 bases). CDR3 size: 17 residues. CDR1 is SEHNR and CDR2 is FQNEAQ in the germline V gene (reference sequence). V lost 2 bases and J lost 0, with 13 bases in between. The CDR3, as DNA: TGTGCCAGCAGCTTAAGGCGGACAGTTGCAACTAATGAAAAACTGTTTTTT. This gives the protein CASSLRRTVATNEKLFF.

The chain links TRBV7-8 to TRBJ2-4; possibly TRBD2 for D (6 bases). The end of the DNA fits TRBJ2-7 better, so the J call may be wrong. This CDR3 contains 14 residues. Per the germline V gene, CDR1 is SGHVS and CDR2 is FQNEAQ. Written as DNA, the CDR3 is TGTGCCAGCAACCGGTTCGGGAGAGGCTACGAGCAGTACTTC. Amino acids: CASNRFGRGYEQYF.

Of note for this clonotype: The junction shows a germline mismatch at one end, possibly a read error. This sequence joins TRBV12-3 or TRBV12-4 and TRBJ2-1; 7 nucleotides match TRBD2. The CDR3 has 15 amino acids. The CDR3 here is CASSFAGAPYNGQFF. In nucleotides, the CDR3 is TGTGCCAGCAGTTTCGCGGGAGCCCCCTACAATGGGCAGTTCTTC.

CDR3 DNA: TGTGCCAGCACCGAGCGGGACAGTAGCGAGCAGTACTTC. Translated, it gives CASTERDSSEQYF. The chain combines TRBV6-1 with TRBJ2-7; D tentatively reads TRBD1 or TRBD2 (7 bases each). CDR3 length: 13 residues. V was shortened by 7 bases and J by 6 bases, with 16 bases between the two germline ends. The germline V gene has CDR1 MNHNS and CDR2 SASEGT.

The chain combines TRBV12-3 or TRBV12-4 with TRBJ2-1; D gene ambiguous. Trimming took off 6 bases at V and 5 bases at J, with 14 bases between the two ends. CDR3 length equals 14 residues. The CDR3 here is CASSATGGHNEQFF. The CDR3, as DNA: TGTGCCAGCAGCGCAACCGGTGGGCACAATGAGCAGTTCTTC.

This clonotype was seen more than once but under ten times. CDR3 sequence: CASRLRGRGANYGYTF. In nucleotides, the CDR3 is TGTGCCAGCCGTCTACGGGGCAGGGGAGCTAACTATGGCTACACCTTC. The rearrangement uses TRBV12-3 or TRBV12-4 and TRBJ1-2; tentatively, D is TRBD1 (6 bases). The V end was cut by 8 bases, the J end by 0 bases, with 19 bases between. The CDR3 has 16 residues.

The chain has TRBV12-3 or TRBV12-4 and TRBJ1-2, with unresolved D. V was clipped by 6 bases and J by 4 bases, with 12 bases between them. The CDR3 loop spans 13 amino acids. In nucleotides, the CDR3 is TGTGCCAGCAGGGGAGAGGCCAGCTATGGCTACACCTTC. It codes for CASRGEASYGYTF.